This T cell receptor (beta chain) was retrieved from a study of T cell responses to AZD1222 COVID-19 vaccine. Study outcomes and limitations: Of spike-specific TCRs, nearly half reportedly target regions left unmutated in variants. Across the whole spike, CD4 TCRs peaked at regions 160-218 and 743-854.

Germline V gene sequence: CDR1 KGHSH, CDR2 LQKENI. Losses at the gene ends were 2 bases for V and 5 bases for J; bases not matched to a gene: 7. The CDR3 covers 16 residues. Method: immunoSEQ multiplex PCR; TCRdb's copy keeps in-frame clones and lacks some. The sample lists 110,000 to 150,000 clones, about 93% seen once, with 4.5% to 5.5% in the top ten. This clone was seen a single time. Its antigen is undetermined. This chain connects TRBV18 to TRBJ2-1, with 9 bases aligning to TRBD2. The receptor comes from an adult in good health. The sequencing used peripheral blood, collected on day 0 of AZD1222 vaccination. CDR3 bases: TGTGCCAGCTCACCAAATTGGCGGGAGGGGCACAATGAGCAGTTCTTC. Translating gives CASSPNWREGHNEQFF.